Listed here is a single TCR beta chain. The antigen is unknown. TCRdb re-derived calls from the reads in MiXCR, one entry per CDR3 protein. Here the sample spans 110,000 to 150,000 distinct CDR3 sequences, over 25% being singletons. Trimming took 7 bases from V and 4 from J; bases not matched to a gene: 9. The CDR3 runs to 15 residues. CDR1 and CDR2 from the germline V gene are SGHVS and FNYEAQ. This record comes from a study of T cell repertoires in cytomegalovirus infection. Study-level results: HLA-C-restricted CMV-specific TCR beta clonotypes prevailed in the ex vivo response.

Sequences were derived from CD8+ T cells from cultured PBMCs, sampled from culture after CMV antigen stimulation. V usage is TRBV7-6 and J usage is TRBJ2-2; 7 nucleotides agree with TRBD2. This sequence originates from a human donor in good health (CMV status not recorded). Some clones in this sample may be carry-over from other donors' samples. CDR3 region: CASTPDGGFTGELFF. CDR3 DNA: TGTGCCAGCACCCCCGACGGGGGGTTCACCGGGGAGCTGTTTTTT.